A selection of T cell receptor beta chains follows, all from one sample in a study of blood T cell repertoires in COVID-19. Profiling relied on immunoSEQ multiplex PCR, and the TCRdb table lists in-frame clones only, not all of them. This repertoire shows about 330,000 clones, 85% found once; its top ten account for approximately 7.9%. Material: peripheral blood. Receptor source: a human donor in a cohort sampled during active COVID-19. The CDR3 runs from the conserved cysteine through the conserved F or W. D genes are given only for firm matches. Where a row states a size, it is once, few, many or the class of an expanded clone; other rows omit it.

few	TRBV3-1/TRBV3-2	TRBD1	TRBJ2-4	CASSGTGSTLAKNIQYF	TGTGCCAGCAGCGGGACAGGGTCCACCCTAGCCAAAAACATTCAGTACTTC
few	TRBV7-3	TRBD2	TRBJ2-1	CASSSILAGGFNEQFF	TGTGCCAGCAGCTCCATACTAGCGGGGGGGTTCAATGAGCAGTTCTTC
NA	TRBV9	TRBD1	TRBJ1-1	CASSVEDRGTEAFF	TGTGCCAGCAGCGTAGAAGACAGGGGAACTGAAGCTTTCTTT
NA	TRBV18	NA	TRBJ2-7	CASSAGKGYEQYF	TGTGCCAGCTCAGCAGGGAAGGGGTACGAGCAGTACTTC
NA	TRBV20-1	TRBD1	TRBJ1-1	CSASYDRGTNTEAFF	TGCAGTGCTAGTTACGACAGGGGGACTAACACTGAAGCTTTCTTT
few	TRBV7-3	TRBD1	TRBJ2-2	CASSPDRAQTGELFF	TGTGCCAGCAGCCCCGACAGGGCCCAAACCGGGGAGCTGTTTTTT
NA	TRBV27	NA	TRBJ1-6	CASSPTGNNSPLHF	TGTGCCAGCAGCCCGACAGGAAATAATTCACCCCTCCACTTT
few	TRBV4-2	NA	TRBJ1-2	CASSQRLTEIYGYTF	TGTGCCAGCAGCCAAAGGCTGACAGAGATATATGGCTACACCTTC
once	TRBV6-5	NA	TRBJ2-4	CASSYVEPLAGNIQYF	TGTGCCAGCAGTTACGTTGAGCCCCTGGCGGGAAACATTCAGTACTTC
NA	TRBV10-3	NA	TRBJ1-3	CATLQDFGNTIYF	TGTGCCACACTACAGGATTTTGGAAACACCATATATTTT
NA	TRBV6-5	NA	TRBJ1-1	CASTKLGGSGTEAFF	TGTGCCAGCACAAAGTTGGGGGGGTCTGGCACTGAAGCTTTCTTT
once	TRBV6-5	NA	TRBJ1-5	CASSPDGGGNQPQHF	TGTGCCAGCAGTCCGGACGGCGGGGGCAATCAGCCCCAGCATTTT
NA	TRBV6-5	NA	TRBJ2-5	CASSPRITGDTTQYF	TGTGCCAGCAGTCCGCGGATCACGGGGGATACGACCCAGTACTTC
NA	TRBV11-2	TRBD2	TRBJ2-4	CASSLGGSVKNIQYF	TGTGCCAGCAGCTTGGGGGGGTCTGTCAAAAACATTCAGTACTTC
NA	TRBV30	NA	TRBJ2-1	CAWSHRSVQFF	TGTGCCTGGAGTCACAGATCGGTGCAGTTCTTC
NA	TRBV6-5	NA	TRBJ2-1	CASSFSTPREHNEQFF	TGTGCCAGCAGTTTTTCTACCCCCCGGGAGCACAATGAGCAGTTCTTC
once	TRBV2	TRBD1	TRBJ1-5	CASRGGTGNNQPQHF	TGTGCCAGCAGAGGCGGGACAGGCAACAATCAGCCCCAGCATTTT
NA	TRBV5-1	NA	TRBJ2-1	CASSLQGPLNEQFF	TGCGCCAGCAGCTTACAGGGACCGCTCAATGAGCAGTTCTTC
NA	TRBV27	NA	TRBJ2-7	CASSLKLSYEQYF	TGTGCCAGCAGTTTAAAACTAAGTTACGAGCAGTACTTC
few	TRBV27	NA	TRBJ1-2	CASSLRGYSYGYTF	TGTGCCAGCAGTTTAAGGGGTTATAGCTATGGCTACACCTTC
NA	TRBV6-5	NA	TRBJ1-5	CASSPGQGRNQPQHF	TGTGCCAGCAGCCCCGGTCAGGGTCGCAATCAGCCCCAGCATTTT
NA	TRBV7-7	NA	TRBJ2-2	CASRWDTSNTGELFF	TGTGCCAGCAGATGGGACACTTCGAACACCGGGGAGCTGTTTTTT
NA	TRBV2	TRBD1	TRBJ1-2	CASTGTGAGYGYTF	TGTGCCAGCACCGGGACAGGGGCTGGTTATGGCTACACCTTC
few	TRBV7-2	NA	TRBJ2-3	CASSLRWGRTDTQYF	TGTGCCAGCAGCCTAAGATGGGGCCGCACAGATACGCAGTATTTT
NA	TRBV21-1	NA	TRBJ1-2	CASSNDRFYGYTF	TGTGCCAGCAGCAACGACAGGTTCTATGGCTACACCTTC
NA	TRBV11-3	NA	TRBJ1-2	CASSSTGGSDGYTF	TGTGCCAGCAGTTCAACCGGGGGATCGGATGGCTACACCTTC
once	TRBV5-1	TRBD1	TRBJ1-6	CASSLGRQGAYSPLHF	TGCGCCAGCAGCTTGGGTCGACAGGGGGCATATTCACCCCTCCACTTT
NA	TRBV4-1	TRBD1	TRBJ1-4	CASSQTEYRGGNEKLFF	TGCGCCAGCAGCCAGACGGAATACAGGGGCGGGAATGAAAAACTGTTTTTT
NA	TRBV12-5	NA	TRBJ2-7	CASGRSYEQYF	TGTGCTAGTGGGAGGTCCTACGAGCAGTACTTC
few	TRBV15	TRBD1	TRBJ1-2	CATSQGGKQGPGYTF	TGTGCCACCAGTCAGGGGGGCAAACAGGGACCTGGCTACACCTTC
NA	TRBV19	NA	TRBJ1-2	CASSIVSQGPYGYTF	TGTGCCAGTAGTATAGTAAGCCAGGGTCCTTATGGCTACACCTTC
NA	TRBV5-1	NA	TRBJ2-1	CASSLDLGSNEQFF	TGCGCCAGCAGCTTGGATCTAGGAAGCAATGAGCAGTTCTTC
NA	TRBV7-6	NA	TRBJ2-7	CASSHGRDSYEQYF	TGTGCCAGCAGCCACGGCAGGGACTCCTACGAGCAGTACTTC
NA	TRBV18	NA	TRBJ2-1	CATSQVGPNEQFF	TGTGCCACGTCGCAGGTGGGGCCGAATGAGCAGTTCTTC